These 5 T cell receptor beta chains were sequenced from one sample in a study of blood T cell repertoires in COVID-19. The assay was immunoSEQ multiplex PCR, and TCRdb's table has in-frame clones only and misses some. This table has about 23,000 clones, approximately 88% appearing once. The specimen sequenced was peripheral blood. These TCRs come from a man in his sixties or seventies in a cohort sampled during active COVID-19.

This chain links TRBV19 with TRBJ1-6; D uncertain. Germline V gives CDR1 LNHDA, CDR2 SQIVND (reference sequence). V gave up 4 bases and J gave up 14 bases, with 9 bases separating them. CDR3 size: 11 residues. The CDR3 spells CASSNTRSLHF. CDR3 in DNA: TGTGCCAGTAGTAACACCCGATCCCTCCACTTT.

The J gene is TRBJ2-2, the V gene TRBV7-9; D may match TRBD1 or TRBD2 (5 bases each). Germline CDR1 SEHNR, CDR2 FQNEAQ (reference sequence). The CDR3 is made up of 14 amino acids. The V end lost 5 bases, the J end lost 4 bases, and 11 bases lay between the germline ends. DNA of the CDR3: TGTGCCAGCAGCAGGGGAGCGTTCACCGGGGAGCTGTTTTTT. Encoded protein: CASSRGAFTGELFF.

The chain uses TRBV13 and TRBJ2-2; 8 bases agree with TRBD2. The CDR3 sequence is 17 residues long. Trimming at V came to 0 bases and at J to 2 bases, leaving 5 bases not matched to a gene. In germline, CDR1 is PRHDT, CDR2 FYEKMQ (reference sequence). DNA of the CDR3: TGTGCCAGCAGCTTAGGCGGGCTAGCGGGTAACACCGGGGAGCTGTTTTTT. Its protein is CASSLGGLAGNTGELFF.

The chain links TRBV18 to TRBJ2-2, with D tentatively TRBD1 (6 bases). CDR1 is KGHSH, CDR2 LQKENI, per germline. The CDR3 totals 14 residues. Between the trimmed V and J ends, which lost 4 bases and 3 bases, there was a span of 9 bases. DNA for the CDR3: TGTGCCAGCTCACACTACAGGGACACCGGGGAGCTGTTTTTT. As protein: CASSHYRDTGELFF.

In its sample, this clone was seen a few times. J is TRBJ2-7 and V is TRBV7-9, with 7 bases fitting TRBD2. The CDR3 extends over 15 amino acids. The ends lost 6 bases at V and 0 bases at J; junction bases unmatched: 8. CDR1 and CDR2 from the germline V gene are SEHNR and FQNEAQ (reference sequence). As DNA, the CDR3 is TGTGCCAGCAGAATTGGGTCTAGCGGCTCCTACGAGCAGTACTTC. Amino acid sequence: CASRIGSSGSYEQYF.